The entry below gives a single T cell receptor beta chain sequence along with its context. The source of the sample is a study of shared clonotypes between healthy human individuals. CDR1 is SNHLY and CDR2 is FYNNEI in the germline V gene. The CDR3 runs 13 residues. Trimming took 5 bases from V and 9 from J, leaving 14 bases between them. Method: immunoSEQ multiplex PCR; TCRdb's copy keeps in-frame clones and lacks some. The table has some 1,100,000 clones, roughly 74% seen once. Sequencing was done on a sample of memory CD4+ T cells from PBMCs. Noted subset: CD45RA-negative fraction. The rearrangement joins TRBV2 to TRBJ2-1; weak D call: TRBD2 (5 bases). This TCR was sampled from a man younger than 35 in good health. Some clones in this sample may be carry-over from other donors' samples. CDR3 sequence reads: CASSTSLSGEQFF. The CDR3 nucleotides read TGTGCCAGCAGTACTAGTCTTTCCGGTGAGCAGTTCTTC.